The source of this T cell receptor (beta chain) is a study of memory CD8 T cells in hepatitis C reinfection. The assay was immunoSEQ multiplex PCR, and TCRdb's table has in-frame clones only and misses some. The table records some 50,000 clones, 75% to 90% of them present only once. Time point specified: late/post reinfection, 12 to 24 weeks after detection. No in vitro expansion preceded TCR sequencing of the sorted cells. Germline-derived CDR1 and CDR2 are MGHDK and SYGVNS. CDR3 size: 16 residues. V gave up 2 bases and J gave up 5 bases; unmatched junction bases: 9. This receptor was taken from a man in his late teens or twenties with hepatitis C virus infection. The chain joins TRBV25-1 to TRBJ2-5, with 9 bases lining up with TRBD2. The sequencing input was naive CD8+ T cells sorted from blood. CDR3 amino acids: CASSEMERGVLETQYF. DNA of the CDR3: TGTGCCAGCAGTGAAATGGAGCGGGGGGTCTTGGAGACCCAGTACTTC.